The clone carrying this T cell receptor beta chain turned up a few times. What it recognizes is unknown. Trimming removed 3 bases at V and 2 bases at J, with 11 bases between. Germline V CDR1 and CDR2: SNHLY, FYNNEI. This CDR3 region has 15 residues. The data were taken from a study of cytomegalovirus exposure and HLA in healthy donors. On the study more broadly: There were tens of millions of unique TCRs (from HLA-typed donors) in an early data release.

The PCR employed 60 Vbeta primers together with 13 Jbeta primers. Clones were read by immunoSEQ multiplex PCR, and TCRdb kept only the in-frame ones, dropping some. The data contain around 170,000 clones, over 70% of them singletons. General study results and limits: Data from an earlier analysis indicated that most TCR beta V segments were productive either about 90% or about 30% of the time.

V and J are TRBV2 and TRBJ1-5, with a weak D call TRBD1 (6 bases). The TCR originated in a man in his fifties in good health and CMV-seropositive. The sample taken for sequencing was PBMCs. In nucleotides, the CDR3 is TGTGCCAGCAGTGAGACAGGTGGGCGCAATCAGCCCCAGCATTTT. This sequence encodes CASSETGGRNQPQHF.